Described below is a single T cell receptor beta chain sequence and its context. Its antigen is still unknown. The source of the sample is a study of T cells in tumors after PD-1 blockade. Across the whole study: Patients received pembrolizumab 200 mg every 3 weeks or cemiplimab 350 mg every 2 weeks. Study findings and constraints: Clonal replacement was seen across treatment, not between pre-treatment samples. Some novel exhausted tumor clones appeared in pre-treatment blood, suggesting peripheral recruitment.

Clones were sequenced by immunoSEQ multiplex PCR, and TCRdb holds only the in-frame ones, with some missing. Altogether roughly 12,000 clones are present, under 80% being singletons, with the ten largest covering around 15%. CDR1 is LNHDA, CDR2 SQIVND, per germline (reference sequence). The CDR3 has 12 amino acids. J was trimmed by 6 bases and V by 7 bases; bases with no gene match: 5. The sequencing here drew on tumor tissue, taken before anti-PD-1 treatment. The chain links TRBV19 to TRBJ1-2; 7 bases match TRBD1. The receptor was derived from a human donor with basal cell carcinoma. CDR3 sequence (DNA): TGTGCCAGTAAAACAGGGGTCGATGGCTACACCTTC. Residues: CASKTGVDGYTF.